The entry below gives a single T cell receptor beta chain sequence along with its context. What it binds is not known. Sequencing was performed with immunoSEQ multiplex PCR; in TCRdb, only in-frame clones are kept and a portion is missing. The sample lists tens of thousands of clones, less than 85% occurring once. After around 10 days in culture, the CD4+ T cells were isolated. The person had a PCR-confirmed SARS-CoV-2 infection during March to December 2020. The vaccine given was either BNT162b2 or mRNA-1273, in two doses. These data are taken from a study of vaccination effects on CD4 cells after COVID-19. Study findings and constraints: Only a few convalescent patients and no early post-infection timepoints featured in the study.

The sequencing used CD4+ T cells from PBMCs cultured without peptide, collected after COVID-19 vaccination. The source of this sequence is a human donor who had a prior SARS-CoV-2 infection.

CDR3 amino acids: CASSDNEQFF. CDR3 nucleotide sequence: TGTGCCAGCAGCGACAATGAGCAGTTCTTC. The V call is TRBV2, the J call TRBJ2-1; D uncertain. Germline V gene sequence: CDR1 SNHLY, CDR2 FYNNEI. The CDR3 covers 10 residues. V was clipped by 6 bases and J by 5 bases, with 2 bases between them.